This T cell receptor beta chain was captured by sequencing in a study of blood T cells in healthy people across ages. A second PCR of 7 to 11 cycles used a sample-barcoded 5' primer and a J-beta primer mix. TCRdb itself ran the 5' RACE reads through MiXCR, one entry per CDR3 protein. This table has 750,000 to 950,000 distinct CDR3 sequences, almost 30% appearing once. This clonotype was seen more than once but under ten times. The same sample was also used in a study of T cells of mothers and their children.

The receptor's source is a woman between 35 and 50 years old in good health. Material for sequencing was blood.

The CDR3 nucleotides are TGTGCCAGCAGCTTAACACAGGGGGTTTCCTACAATGAGCAGTTCTTC. This gives the protein CASSLTQGVSYNEQFF. V and J are TRBV7-3 and TRBJ2-1; TRBD1 matches at 8 bases. CDR1 is SGHTA, CDR2 FQGTGA, per germline. Germline trimming cut 0 bases from V and 1 base from J; bases unmatched to any gene: 2. The CDR3 consists of 16 residues.